This T cell receptor (beta chain) was captured in a study of vaccination effects on CD4 cells after COVID-19. Whole-study context: Expansion of antigen-specific CD4+ T cells with viral peptide pools was carried out by the ViraFEST assay before sequencing. Study-wide findings and caveats: Few convalescent patients, and no early post-infection timepoints, were available to the study.

Method: immunoSEQ multiplex PCR; TCRdb's copy keeps in-frame clones and lacks some. Among 40,000 or so clones listed, around 80% were seen once. About this clone itself: What it recognizes is unknown.

The CDR3 is made up of 12 amino acids. Scientists isolated CD4+ T cells after an approximately 10-day culture period ended. The clonotype was recovered from a human donor who received a COVID-19 vaccine. The specimen was CD4+ T cells from PBMCs cultured without peptide, collected before COVID-19 vaccination. The chain employs TRBV21-1 and TRBJ2-7; the table's D gene call, TRBD2, was not cross checked with the DNA. TRBV21-1 is assigned pseudogene status. CDR3 in amino acids: CASSNGNYEQYV. The DNA of the CDR3 is TGTGCCAGCAGCAACGGTAACTACGAGCAGTACGTC.